Below are 5 T cell receptor beta chains sequenced from a single sample in a study of T cell changes during pregnancy in multiple sclerosis. Here immunoSEQ multiplex PCR was the method, and the copy in TCRdb shows in-frame clones only, minus some. The sample lists approximately 60,000 clones; 85% to 95% were seen once. Sequences were derived from CD8+ T cells from peripheral blood mononuclear cells, sampled in the third trimester of pregnancy. These receptors were collected from a female donor with multiple sclerosis, enrolled in a pregnancy study.

The CDR3 DNA sequence: TGTGCCACCAGCAGAGATAAAGGAGACACTGAAGCTTTCTTT. Residues: CATSRDKGDTEAFF. The chain combines TRBV15 with TRBJ1-1; no clear D. Germline values: CDR1 LNHNV, CDR2 YYDKDF (reference sequence). The CDR3 extends over 14 amino acids. Trimming removed 0 bases at V and 3 bases at J, with 8 bases between.

This clone has only one observation. The chain recombines TRBV27 with TRBJ1-5, with 8 nucleotides matching TRBD1. Looked up from germline, CDR1 is MNHEY and CDR2 is SMNVEV (reference sequence). V was clipped by 5 bases and J by 5 bases; unmatched bases: 11. The CDR3 loop spans 16 amino acids. The CDR3 is CASSPWTGKQDQPQHF. The DNA for the CDR3 is TGTGCCAGCAGTCCATGGACAGGGAAACAGGATCAGCCCCAGCATTTT.

This chain uses TRBV13 with TRBJ2-5; 12 nucleotides align to TRBD2. The germline V gene has CDR1 PRHDT and CDR2 FYEKMQ (reference sequence). This CDR3 region has 19 residues. V was pared by 4 bases and J by 1 base, with 13 bases of the junction left unmatched. Written as DNA, the CDR3 is TGTGCCAGCAGCTGGCAATTTAGGCCTAGCGGGAGGGCCCAAGAGACCCAGTACTTC. This gives the protein CASSWQFRPSGRAQETQYF.

V gene TRBV27 combines with J gene TRBJ2-1; possibly TRBD1 for D (6 bases). The CDR3 extends over 15 amino acids. Trimming took 1 base from V and 3 from J, leaving 10 bases between them. The V gene's germline CDR1 is MNHEY and CDR2 SMNVEV (reference sequence). CDR3 protein: CASSLFGGDYNEQFF. The DNA for the CDR3 is TGTGCCAGCAGTTTATTTGGGGGCGACTACAATGAGCAGTTCTTC.

The V call is TRBV11-2, the J call TRBJ1-1; 9 positions match TRBD1. Germline V gene sequence: CDR1 SGHAT, CDR2 FQNNGV. This CDR3 contains 17 residues. V was pared by 1 base and J by 5 bases, with 11 bases of the junction left unmatched. The CDR3 reads CASSLAGWDREPTEAFF. Written as DNA, the CDR3 is TGTGCCAGCAGCTTAGCGGGTTGGGACAGGGAACCGACTGAAGCTTTCTTT. Drawing the rest from reference TRBV11-2 and TRBJ1-1, the complete variable domain is EAGVAQSPRYKIIEKRQSVAFWCNPISGHATLYWYQQILGQGPKLLIQFQNNGVVDDSQLPKDRFSAERLKGVDSTLKIQPAKLEDSAVYLCASSLAGWDREPTEAFFGQGTRLTVV.